These 32 T cell receptor delta chains originate from one sample sequenced in a study of Vδ1+ human thymocytes. Study-wide results and limits: In the thymus, TRG and TRD repertoires looked highly polyclonal with Gaussian CDR3 lengths.

These receptors' antigens are unknown. RNA was extracted from the cells and then reverse transcribed. Multiplex PCR used pooled V-gene forward primers and a constant-region reverse primer to amplify CDR3s. TCRdb re-called clones from the multiplex PCR reads via CATT. Of about 25,000 delta-chain clones listed, about 29% are singletons. The sample comprised Vdelta1+ gamma-delta thymocytes from the thymus. The subset: FACS-sorted CD3+ TCRalphabeta- TCRVdelta1+ TCRVdelta2- thymocytes. These receptor sequences come from a boy less than two years old who had congenital heart surgery.

This chain joins TRDV1 and TRDJ1; 12 positions match TRDD3. The CDR3 spans 18 residues. Germline V gene sequence: CDR1 TSWWSYY, CDR2 QGS. V dropped 5 bases and J dropped 7; count of bases not matched to a gene: 17. CDR3 sequence: CALGPPTPYWGIHGKLIF. CDR3 in DNA: TGTGCTCTTGGGCCTCCTACTCCGTACTGGGGGATACACGGTAAACTCATCTTT.

This clone has a single count. The sample carries other DNA sequences with the same CDR3. The chain recombines TRDV1 with TRDJ1; D gene uncertain. The V and J ends lost 4 bases and 0 bases respectively, with 21 bases between them. CDR1 is TSWWSYY and CDR2 is QGS in the germline V gene. The CDR3 covers 18 residues. In DNA, the CDR3 is TGTGCTCTTGGGGCCGCGGTTCCAGGTGGGACTTACACCGATAAACTCATCTTT. Translation: CALGAAVPGGTYTDKLIF.

The chain uses TRDV1 and TRDJ1, with 13 bases fitting TRDD3. The CDR3 is 24 amino acids. J gave up 1 base and V 0 bases, and 23 bases lay outside the gene matches. CDR1 TSWWSYY and CDR2 QGS come from the germline V gene. The CDR3 loop reads CALGELVPLPPRLGDTRGTDKLIF. The DNA of the CDR3 is TGTGCTCTTGGGGAACTCGTCCCCTTACCCCCCCGACTGGGGGATACGCGGGGCACCGATAAACTCATCTTT.

Regarding this clone: This may arise from a read error, as a much more abundant clone is one base away. The same CDR3 can be traced to other DNA sequences in this sample. V is TRDV1 and J is TRDJ1; possibly TRDD3 for D (5 bases). The V end lost 0 bases, the J end lost 7 bases, and 18 bases lay between the germline ends. The CDR3 runs to 16 residues. Germline V gives CDR1 TSWWSYY, CDR2 QGS. CDR3 in amino acids: CALGELVLGSLGKLIF. CDR3 DNA: TGTGCTCTTGGGGAACTAGTGCTGGGATCGCTGGGTAAACTCATCTTT.

The gene calls are TRDV1 and TRDJ1, with 9 bases that match TRDD3. This CDR3 has 18 residues. Trimming cost V 5 bases and J 0 bases; bases outside gene matches: 13. Germline V gene sequence: CDR1 TSWWSYY, CDR2 QGS. The CDR3, as DNA: TGTGCTCTTGGGCCCTATCGGAGGGGATACGCGTACACCGATAAACTCATCTTT. Protein: CALGPYRRGYAYTDKLIF.

This clone was seen more than once but under ten times. The genes are TRDV1 and TRDJ1; the match to TRDD3 covers 7 bases. This CDR3 region has 24 residues. The V segment lost 2 bases and the J segment 0 bases; nucleotides outside the gene matches: 30. Germline lookup yields CDR1 TSWWSYY and CDR2 QGS. The CDR3: CALGEFAPNASLRGILSYTDKLIF. CDR3 DNA sequence: TGTGCTCTTGGGGAATTCGCCCCCAACGCCTCACTACGAGGGATACTCTCGTACACCGATAAACTCATCTTT.

Remarks on this clone: A much larger clone sits a single nucleotide away, making a read error possible. The chain joins TRDV1 to TRDJ1; 12 nucleotides line up with TRDD3. The CDR3 runs to 22 residues. Germline V gives CDR1 TSWWSYY, CDR2 QGS. V lost 7 bases to trimming and J lost 1 base; unmatched junction nucleotides: 25. CDR3 coding DNA: TGTGCTCTTGCTGCCTTCGGTCCCTTACTGGGGGATACCCTTCACCGCACCGATAAACTCATCTTT. Translated, it gives CALAAFGPLLGDTLHRTDKLIF.

This clone is labeled medium-sized. The rearrangement uses TRDV1 and TRDJ1; TRDD3 aligns across 10 bases. The CDR3 extends over 21 amino acids. Germline-derived CDR1 and CDR2 are TSWWSYY and QGS. The V segment lost 0 bases and the J segment 1 base; nucleotides outside the gene matches: 17. CDR3 sequence: CALGELTHLPQYWGITDKLIF. Here the CDR3 DNA reads TGTGCTCTTGGGGAACTTACCCACCTTCCTCAATACTGGGGGATCACCGATAAACTCATCTTT.

The J gene is TRDJ1, the V gene TRDV1; 9 bases line up with TRDD3. Germline V gene lookup returns CDR1 TSWWSYY and CDR2 QGS. This CDR3 comprises 24 residues. J lost 1 base, V lost 0 bases, and 27 bases had no gene match. The CDR3 nucleotides are TGTGCTCTTGGGGAACTAGGGCACCTTACGTTGCCGTTGAGGCTGGGGGATGGCACCGATAAACTCATCTTT. This translates into CALGELGHLTLPLRLGDGTDKLIF.

This clone was recorded at least ten times. The rearrangement links TRDV3 to TRDJ1; D call uncertain. With 2 bases removed from V and 9 bases from J, the gap between germline ends came to 22 bases. Germline V CDR1 and CDR2: TVYSNPD, GDNSRS (reference sequence). The CDR3 has 14 amino acids. CDR3 in amino acids: CAFLLPGGPRELIF. CDR3 in DNA: TGTGCCTTTCTTCTACCAGGAGGTCCGCGGGAACTCATCTTT.

This clone was recorded a few times. This chain joins TRDV1 and TRDJ1; D unclear. Germline lookup yields CDR1 TSWWSYY and CDR2 QGS. The CDR3 is made up of 16 amino acids. With 2 bases removed from V and 0 bases from J, the gap between germline ends came to 13 bases. CDR3 region: CALGEEEYFYTDKLIF. The CDR3 coding sequence is TGTGCTCTTGGGGAAGAGGAGTACTTTTACACCGATAAACTCATCTTT.

The sample holds a few counts of this clone. Sequence at one end of the junction differs from germline and may be a read error. This sample includes further DNA sequences coding for the same CDR3. The chain couples TRDV1 to TRDJ1; the match to TRDD3 covers 10 bases. The CDR3 length is 21 residues. The germline V gene encodes CDR1 TSWWSYY and CDR2 QGS. The chain's CDR3 is CALGAKPSPGLGDWYTDKLIF. CDR3 bases: TGCGCTCTTGGGGCCAAGCCTTCCCCCGGACTGGGGGATTGGTACACCGATAAACTCATCTTT.

This clone was detected once. The V and J genes are TRDV1 and TRDJ1; 7 positions agree with TRDD3. Germline V lookup: CDR1 TSWWSYY, CDR2 QGS. The CDR3 consists of 19 residues. V lost 3 bases, J lost 1 base, and 17 bases stayed unmatched. The CDR3 sequence is CALGDPFLVGYAITDKLIF. CDR3 in DNA: TGTGCTCTTGGGGACCCTTTCCTCGTAGGATACGCGATCACCGATAAACTCATCTTT.

This clone is classed as medium-sized. The V call is TRDV1, the J call TRDJ1; D is perhaps TRDD2 or TRDD3 (5 bases each). The CDR3 length is 20 residues. Germline CDR1 is TSWWSYY and CDR2 is QGS. Trimming cost V 1 base and J 2 bases, with 26 bases left between them. The DNA for the CDR3 is TGTGCTCTTGGGGAACCCTCATTCCTTACCTCGGGGTGGGGTACCGATAAACTCATCTTT. Translating it yields CALGEPSFLTSGWGTDKLIF.

This clone showed up many times. The chain combines TRDV1 with TRDJ1, with 10 bases aligning to TRDD3. The CDR3 is made up of 20 amino acids. Germline values: CDR1 TSWWSYY, CDR2 QGS. Unmatched junction bases numbered 14, after V lost 1 base and J lost 0 bases. In DNA, the CDR3 is TGTGCTCTTGGGGAACCGGCTCCGTACTGGGGGATGGGTAACACCGATAAACTCATCTTT. Its translation: CALGEPAPYWGMGNTDKLIF.

This clone was seen a few times. The chain combines TRDV1 with TRDJ1, with a weak D call TRDD3 (6 bases). V lost 2 bases, J lost 5 bases, and 18 bases lay in between. This CDR3 contains 16 residues. Germline V lookup: CDR1 TSWWSYY, CDR2 QGS. CDR3 residues: CALGEGRTTGCDKLIF. DNA of the CDR3: TGTGCTCTTGGGGAAGGTCGGACCACTGGGTGTGATAAACTCATCTTT.

The table lists this clone with a few counts. This rearrangement joins TRDV1 to TRDJ1; 12 bases match TRDD3. The CDR3 consists of 21 residues. Germline CDR1 and CDR2: TSWWSYY and QGS. V shed 3 bases and J 6 bases; nucleotides not matched to a gene: 23. The CDR3 protein is CALGDRGNPTLVLGDTHKLIF. The CDR3 DNA follows: TGTGCTCTTGGGGACCGAGGGAATCCTACTCTCGTACTGGGGGATACCCATAAACTCATCTTT.

Points on this clone: A read error may explain this, as a much larger clone is one base away. The genes are TRDV2 and TRDJ2; 10 nucleotides line up with TRDD3. The CDR3 runs to 14 residues. Trimming cost V 5 bases and J 5 bases; bases outside gene matches: 4. CDR1 GEAIGNYY and CDR2 EKD come from the germline V gene. DNA of the CDR3: TGTGCCTGTGCCTGGGGGATAATTACAGCACAACTCTTCTTT. It is translated as CACAWGIITAQLFF.

As for this clone: Additional DNA sequences in this sample encode the identical CDR3. This chain uses TRDV1 with TRDJ1, with TRDD3 matching 8 bases. The length of the CDR3 is 20 residues. The trim removed 0 bases at V and 4 bases at J, leaving 19 bases unmatched. The germline V gene encodes CDR1 TSWWSYY and CDR2 QGS. The chain's CDR3 is CALGELEDLKSGGPYDKLIF. CDR3 DNA sequence: TGTGCTCTTGGGGAACTAGAGGATTTAAAGTCTGGGGGACCCTACGATAAACTCATCTTT.

The V call is TRDV1, the J call TRDJ1; D not resolved. The CDR3 has 12 residues. V shed 0 bases and J shed 7 bases, with 6 bases lying between them. Germline V lookup: CDR1 TSWWSYY, CDR2 QGS. DNA of the CDR3: TGTGCTCTTGGGGAACTCCTCGGTAAACTCATCTTT. Protein product: CALGELLGKLIF.

This clone is medium-sized in the sample. The chain combines TRDV2 with TRDJ1; 8 bases map to TRDD3. Trimming at V came to 5 bases and at J to 1 base, leaving 14 bases not matched to a gene. Germline lookup yields CDR1 GEAIGNYY and CDR2 EKD. The CDR3 spans 17 residues. The CDR3 region has the DNA TGTGCCTGTGTGGGGGTATGGGGGATCCCCGGCACCGATAAACTCATCTTT. Its translation: CACVGVWGIPGTDKLIF.

The V gene is TRDV1, the J gene TRDJ1; a weak D match, TRDD3 (6 bases). Germline V lookup: CDR1 TSWWSYY, CDR2 QGS. The germline V and J ends were trimmed by 2 bases and 3 bases, with 7 bases remaining between them. The CDR3 length is 13 residues. The CDR3 nucleotides read TGTGCTCTTGGGGAAGTGGGGGCCGATAAACTCATCTTT. It specifies CALGEVGADKLIF.

This rearrangement joins TRDV1 to TRDJ1; 7 bases align to TRDD3. CDR1 is TSWWSYY, CDR2 QGS, per germline. V gave up 1 base and J gave up 0 bases; unmatched junction bases: 8. CDR3 length: 17 amino acids. The CDR3 loop is CALGERGIHEYTDKLIF. CDR3 sequence (DNA): TGTGCTCTTGGGGAACGTGGGATACATGAGTACACCGATAAACTCATCTTT.

The rearrangement joins TRDV1 to TRDJ1; 8 bases map to TRDD3. V dropped 1 base and J dropped 5; count of bases not matched to a gene: 33. The CDR3 is 24 residues long. Germline V lookup: CDR1 TSWWSYY, CDR2 QGS. The CDR3 DNA reads as TGTGCTCTTGGGGAACGCAAGGAAGAGGGGATACTGTCTTGGCCGACAAAACTAGAAGATAAACTCATCTTT. This encodes CALGERKEEGILSWPTKLEDKLIF.

The rearrangement links TRDV1 to TRDJ1, with a weak D call TRDD2 (5 bases). V was shortened by 2 bases and J by 7 bases, with 23 bases between the two germline ends. This CDR3 is 17 amino acids long. CDR1 and CDR2 (germline): TSWWSYY, QGS. CDR3 region: CALGEGPNYVQGGKLIF. As DNA, the CDR3 is TGTGCTCTTGGGGAAGGTCCTAATTACGTTCAAGGCGGTAAACTCATCTTT.

This clone was seen a handful of times. A much larger clone differs by one base, so this may be a read error. The sample holds other DNA sequences that translate to the same CDR3. This sequence joins TRDV1 and TRDJ1; D remains ambiguous. Germline V gene sequence: CDR1 TSWWSYY, CDR2 QGS. Trimming stripped 2 bases from V and 2 bases from J, with 21 bases between. The CDR3 spans 18 residues. CDR3 sequence (DNA): TGTGCTCTTGGGGAAGAGCCACACTCCCCGCCGTATACCGATAAACTCATCTTT. It yields the protein CALGEEPHSPPYTDKLIF.

In the case of this clone: The sample holds other DNA sequences that translate to the same CDR3. The chain couples TRDV1 to TRDJ1, with D maybe TRDD3 (6 bases). The CDR3 contains 17 residues. The germline gives CDR1 TSWWSYY, CDR2 QGS. V lost 7 bases and J lost 0, with 21 bases in between. CDR3 region: CALALGGTLTYTDKLIF. The CDR3 DNA reads as TGTGCTCTTGCGCTCGGGGGGACCTTGACGTACACCGATAAACTCATCTTT.

By share, this clone ranks as medium-sized. The V gene is TRDV1, the J gene TRDJ1; 7 bases map to TRDD2. J lost 0 bases, V lost 2 bases, and 24 bases had no gene match. This CDR3 comprises 22 residues. The germline V gene encodes CDR1 TSWWSYY and CDR2 QGS. The CDR3 protein is CALGESQFLRGMPKMYTDKLIF. CDR3 DNA sequence: TGTGCTCTTGGGGAATCCCAATTCCTACGAGGGATGCCGAAGATGTACACCGATAAACTCATCTTT.

This sequence joins TRDV1 and TRDJ1; the D gene could be TRDD2 or TRDD3 (9 bases each). V was pared by 3 bases and J by 4 bases, with 24 bases between. This CDR3 is built from 18 residues. Germline CDR1 and CDR2: TSWWSYY and QGS. The CDR3 DNA sequence: TGTGCTCTTGGGGACCACCTTCCTACGGGGGGATACCGCGATAAACTCATCTTT. Amino acids: CALGDHLPTGGYRDKLIF.

The chain employs TRDV1 and TRDJ1, with 9 bases matching TRDD3. CDR1 TSWWSYY and CDR2 QGS come from the germline V gene. The trim removed 4 bases at V and 3 bases at J, leaving 15 bases unmatched. The CDR3 sequence is 18 residues long. The CDR3 DNA follows: TGTGCTCTTGGGGGGGCCGTTCGGGGATACGAAAACGCCGATAAACTCATCTTT. Its translation is CALGGAVRGYENADKLIF.

In its sample, this clone was seen once. A much bigger clone sits one base away, suggesting this may be a read error. Other DNA sequences within the sample encode an identical CDR3. The rearrangement joins TRDV1 to TRDJ1; 7 bases map to TRDD3. V lost 2 bases and J lost 0; bases outside the gene matches: 12. The germline V gene encodes CDR1 TSWWSYY and CDR2 QGS. The CDR3 contains 18 residues. The CDR3 is CALGEVPRGILYTDKLIF. The CDR3 DNA reads as TGTGCTCTTGGGGAAGTCCCCCGGGGGATCCTCTACACCGATAAACTCATCTTT.

There are a few counts of this clone. V gene TRDV1 combines with J gene TRDJ1, with 8 nucleotides matching TRDD3. Germline assignment: CDR1 TSWWSYY and CDR2 QGS. V lost 1 base to trimming and J lost 2 bases; unmatched junction nucleotides: 24. The CDR3 has 22 amino acids. CDR3 protein: CALGEHAPYAGYALHSTDKLIF. In DNA form, the CDR3 reads TGTGCTCTTGGGGAACATGCCCCCTACGCGGGATACGCATTACATAGTACCGATAAACTCATCTTT.